A selection of T cell receptor beta chains follows, all from one sample in a study of CD8+CD57+ T cells in acquired aplastic anemia. TCRdb re-called the reads through MiXCR, storing one row per CDR3 protein. The sample contains roughly 290,000 distinct CDR3 sequences, approximately 60% of which appear only once. Sequencing was carried out using sorted CD4+, CD8+, or CD8+CD57+ T cells (not recorded which) from PBMCs. The receptors originated from a human donor with aplastic anemia. The CDR3 runs from the conserved cysteine through the conserved F or W. The D gene is left open where the match is weak. Size is stated for part of the rows, as once, few or many counts, or as a class when the clone is expanded.

J gene,clone size,V gene,D gene,CDR3 length,CDR3 protein,CDR3 DNA
TRBJ2-5,-,TRBV2,TRBD1,18,CASSAGTGFTGEQETQYF,TGTGCCAGCAGCGCCGGGACAGGATTCACCGGGGAGCAAGAGACCCAGTACTTC
TRBJ1-5,once,TRBV19,-,13,CATAQGMTQPQHF,TGTGCCACCGCCCAGGGGATGACTCAGCCCCAGCATTTT
TRBJ2-3,-,TRBV7-9,-,15,CASSLASVNTDTQYF,TGTGCCAGCAGCTTAGCTTCGGTGAACACAGATACGCAGTATTTT
TRBJ2-3,-,TRBV29-1,-,12,CSVEGGSDTQYF,TGCAGCGTTGAAGGGGGGTCAGATACGCAGTATTTT
TRBJ1-2,many,TRBV7-2,-,14,CASSLGRSWYGYTF,TGTGCCAGCAGCTTAGGAAGGTCTTGGTATGGCTACACCTTC
TRBJ1-1,few,TRBV20-1,-,12,CSARPLNTEAFF,TGCAGTGCTAGACCGTTGAACACTGAAGCTTTCTTT
TRBJ1-2,-,TRBV10-3,TRBD1,14,CAISRDRVVGGYTF,TGTGCCATCAGTAGGGACAGGGTTGTCGGTGGCTACACCTTC
TRBJ1-6,many,TRBV9,-,16,CASSVLAGATNSPLHF,TGTGCCAGCAGCGTGTTGGCAGGCGCAACCAATTCACCCCTCCACTTT
TRBJ1-4,-,TRBV29-1,-,14,CSVADRGITEKLFF,TGCAGCGTCGCAGACAGAGGAATAACTGAAAAACTGTTTTTT
TRBJ2-2,once,TRBV19,-,15,CASSIVGGNTGELFF,TGTGCCAGTAGTATAGTGGGCGGGAACACCGGGGAGCTGTTTTTT
TRBJ1-4,many,TRBV12-3/TRBV12-4,TRBD1,13,CASSQDRHEKLFF,TGTGCCAGCAGCCAGGACAGGCATGAAAAACTGTTTTTT
TRBJ2-3,-,TRBV2,-,16,CASSPWDTSSTDTQYF,TGTGCCAGCAGTCCCTGGGACACCTCTAGCACAGATACGCAGTATTTT
TRBJ2-5,-,TRBV29-1,-,10,CSVAQGTQYF,TGCAGCGTCGCCCAGGGGACCCAGTACTTC
TRBJ1-5,many,TRBV6-6,-,8,CASQPQHF,TGTGCCAGTCAGCCCCAGCATTTT
TRBJ2-1,-,TRBV24-1,-,15,CATSDGGLDSNEQFF,TGTGCCACCAGTGATGGGGGCCTGGACAGTAATGAGCAGTTCTTC
TRBJ2-7,-,TRBV25-1,-,14,CASSAPGTSNEQYF,TGTGCCAGCAGTGCCCCCGGGACATCCAACGAGCAGTACTTC
TRBJ1-3,-,TRBV12-3/TRBV12-4,-,14,CASSSPKDRDTIYF,TGTGCCAGCAGCTCTCCGAAGGACCGAGACACCATATATTTT
TRBJ1-1,many,TRBV19,-,13,CASSMWQPPEAFF,TGTGCCAGTAGTATGTGGCAGCCCCCTGAAGCTTTCTTT
TRBJ1-2,many,TRBV5-1,-,13,CASSLGGNYGYTF,TGTGCCAGCAGCTTAGGGGGGAACTATGGCTACACCTTC
TRBJ2-7,-,TRBV6-1,-,13,CASSPRTTYEQYF,TGTGCCAGCAGTCCCCGAACGACCTACGAGCAGTACTTC
TRBJ2-5,-,TRBV7-9,-,15,CASSPPRGGSETQYF,TGTGCCAGCAGCCCACCCAGGGGGGGGTCGGAGACCCAGTACTTC
TRBJ2-5,-,TRBV7-9,TRBD1,14,CASSPGQGGGTQYF,TGTGCTAGCAGCCCGGGACAGGGTGGGGGGACCCAGTACTTC
TRBJ1-1,-,TRBV11-2,-,13,CASSYEVRTEAFF,TGTGCCAGCAGCTACGAAGTGAGGACTGAAGCTTTCTTT
TRBJ2-7,few,TRBV7-3,TRBD2,16,CASSLREGRNTYEQYF,TGTGCCAGCAGCTTAAGGGAGGGCAGGAATACCTACGAGCAGTACTTC
TRBJ1-6,many,TRBV12-3/TRBV12-4,-,15,CASRGGAGSNSPLHF,TGTGCCAGCAGGGGGGGGGCAGGGTCTAATTCACCCCTCCACTTT
TRBJ1-1,-,TRBV7-2,-,13,CASSFGMNTEAFF,TGTGCCAGCAGCTTTGGGATGAACACTGAAGCTTTCTTT
TRBJ2-7,few,TRBV20-1,TRBD2,15,CSARDTDSGIYEQYF,TGCAGTGCTAGAGACACGGATAGCGGGATCTACGAGCAGTACTTC
TRBJ1-1,once,TRBV7-8,-,11,CASSRNAEAFF,TGTGCCAGCAGCCGAAACGCTGAAGCTTTCTTT
TRBJ2-7,-,TRBV9,TRBD1,13,CASSPGTAHEQYF,TGTGCCAGCAGCCCTGGGACAGCCCACGAGCAGTACTTC
TRBJ2-2,many,TRBV5-8,TRBD2,16,CASSKRLAGLTGELFF,TGTGCCAGCAGCAAGAGACTAGCGGGACTAACCGGGGAGCTGTTTTTT
TRBJ2-7,few,TRBV7-4,-,11,CASNSLGQQYF,TGTGCCAGCAACTCTCTGGGGCAGCAGTACTTC
TRBJ1-6,many,TRBV6-5,-,16,CASSYSLAAGDSPLHF,TGTGCCAGCAGTTACAGTCTGGCGGCAGGAGATTCACCCCTCCACTTT
TRBJ2-2,-,TRBV11-2,-,13,CASSSQGDGELFF,TGTGCCAGCAGCTCACAGGGAGACGGGGAGCTGTTTTTT
TRBJ2-1,-,TRBV7-3,-,15,CASSPGLASADSQFF,TGTGCCAGCAGCCCCGGGTTGGCTAGCGCGGACTCCCAGTTCTTC
TRBJ1-1,many,TRBV7-9,TRBD1,14,CASSKTGQGSEAFF,TGTGCCAGCAGCAAGACGGGACAGGGGTCTGAAGCTTTCTTT
TRBJ2-1,many,TRBV19,-,15,CASSIGLSSYNEQFF,TGTGCCAGTAGTATTGGTTTAAGCTCCTACAATGAGCAGTTCTTC
TRBJ1-5,-,TRBV15,-,16,CATSPEGGRGYQPQHF,TGTGCCACCAGTCCGGAGGGAGGGCGAGGCTATCAGCCCCAGCATTTT
TRBJ2-5,many,TRBV3-1,TRBD2,15,CASRPSGGSQETQYF,TGTGCCAGCAGACCGAGCGGGGGATCCCAAGAGACCCAGTACTTC
TRBJ2-7,-,TRBV29-1,-,15,CSVEMWGRGSYEQYF,TGCAGCGTTGAGATGTGGGGACGGGGCTCCTACGAGCAGTACTTC
TRBJ1-5,-,TRBV9,-,13,CASSPGGNLPQHF,TGTGCCAGCAGCCCCGGGGGAAATCTGCCCCAGCATTTT
TRBJ1-1,many,TRBV5-1,-,14,CASSLGAGIPEAFF,TGCGCCAGCAGCTTGGGGGCTGGGATTCCTGAAGCTTTCTTT
TRBJ2-3,few,TRBV24-1,TRBD1,15,CATSDQGQGANTQYF,TGTGCCACCAGTGACCAAGGACAGGGGGCAAATACGCAGTATTTT
TRBJ2-1,-,TRBV2,TRBD2,16,CASSDLGGSVYNEQFF,TGTGCCAGCAGTGATCTTGGCGGGAGCGTTTACAATGAGCAGTTCTTC
TRBJ2-5,few,TRBV29-1,TRBD2,14,CSVPPSGSFETQYF,TGCAGCGTTCCTCCTAGCGGGAGTTTCGAGACCCAGTACTTC